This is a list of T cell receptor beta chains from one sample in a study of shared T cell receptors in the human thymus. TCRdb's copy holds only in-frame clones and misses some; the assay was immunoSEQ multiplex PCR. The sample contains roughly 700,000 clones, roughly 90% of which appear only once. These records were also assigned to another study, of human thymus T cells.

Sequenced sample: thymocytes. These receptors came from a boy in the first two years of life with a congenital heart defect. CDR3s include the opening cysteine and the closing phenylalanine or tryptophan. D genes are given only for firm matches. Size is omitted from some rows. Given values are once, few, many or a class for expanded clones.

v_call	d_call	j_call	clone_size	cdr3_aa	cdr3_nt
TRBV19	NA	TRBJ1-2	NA	CASAPAGGDNNYGYTF	TGTGCCAGCGCTCCGGCGGGAGGCGACAACAACTATGGCTACACCTTC
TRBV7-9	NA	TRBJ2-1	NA	CASPASGHNEQFF	TGTGCCAGCCCAGCCTCGGGTCACAATGAGCAGTTCTTC
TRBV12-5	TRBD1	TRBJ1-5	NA	CASGLVPIGTGVVRGNQPQHF	TGTGCTAGTGGTTTGGTACCAATCGGGACAGGGGTGGTACGCGGCAATCAGCCCCAGCATTTT
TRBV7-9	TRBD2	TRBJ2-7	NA	CASSPQTSLNEQYF	TGTGCCAGCAGTCCACAGACTAGCCTGAACGAGCAGTACTTC
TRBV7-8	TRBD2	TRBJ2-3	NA	CASSCWGGRLAGPSTDTQYF	TGTGCCAGCAGCTGTTGGGGGGGACGACTAGCGGGACCTAGCACAGATACGCAGTATTTT
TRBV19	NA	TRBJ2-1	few	CATEETTGRSYNEQFF	TGTGCCACCGAGGAGACCACAGGGCGTTCCTACAATGAGCAGTTCTTC
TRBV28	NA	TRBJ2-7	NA	CASHHEASTHYEQYF	TGTGCCAGCCACCACGAAGCTAGCACCCACTACGAGCAGTACTTC
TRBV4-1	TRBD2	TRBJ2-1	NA	CASSLRGGSHGSGSEEQFF	TGCGCCAGCAGCCTTAGGGGGGGGTCCCATGGTAGCGGGAGTGAGGAGCAGTTCTTC
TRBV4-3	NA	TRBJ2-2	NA	CASSPGLHTGELFF	TGCGCCAGCAGCCCTGGACTACACACCGGGGAGCTGTTTTTT
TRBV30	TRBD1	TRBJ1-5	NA	CAWSGTGFQPQHF	TGTGCCTGGAGTGGGACAGGGTTTCAGCCCCAGCATTTT
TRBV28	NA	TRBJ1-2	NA	CASSHTGTYGYTF	TGTGCCAGCAGTCATACAGGGACCTATGGCTACACCTTC
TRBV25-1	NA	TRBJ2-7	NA	CASSEASGFYEQYF	TGTGCCAGCAGTGAAGCCAGCGGGTTCTACGAGCAGTACTTC